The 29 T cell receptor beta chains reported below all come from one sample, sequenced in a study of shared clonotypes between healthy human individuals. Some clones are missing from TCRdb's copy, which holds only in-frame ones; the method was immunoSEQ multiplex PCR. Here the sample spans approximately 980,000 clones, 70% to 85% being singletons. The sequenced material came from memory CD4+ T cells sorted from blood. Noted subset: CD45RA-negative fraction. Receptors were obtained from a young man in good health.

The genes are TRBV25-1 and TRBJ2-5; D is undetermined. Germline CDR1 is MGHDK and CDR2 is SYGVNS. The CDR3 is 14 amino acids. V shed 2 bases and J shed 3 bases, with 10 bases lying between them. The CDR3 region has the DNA TGTGCCAGCAGTGAAGGCTCCCACAAAGAGACCCAGTACTTC. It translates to CASSEGSHKETQYF.

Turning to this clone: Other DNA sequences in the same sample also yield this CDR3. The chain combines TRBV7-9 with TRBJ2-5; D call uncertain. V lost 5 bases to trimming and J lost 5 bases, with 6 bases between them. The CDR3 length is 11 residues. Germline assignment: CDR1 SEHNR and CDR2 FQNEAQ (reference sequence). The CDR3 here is CASSPRETQYF. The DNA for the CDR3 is TGTGCCAGCAGCCCCCGGGAGACCCAGTACTTC.

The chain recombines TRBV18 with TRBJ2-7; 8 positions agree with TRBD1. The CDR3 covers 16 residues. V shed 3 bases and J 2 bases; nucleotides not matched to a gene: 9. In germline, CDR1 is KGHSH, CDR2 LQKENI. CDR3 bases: TGTGCCAGCTCACCTGGACAGGGTAGGGGGGCCTACGAGCAGTACTTC. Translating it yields CASSPGQGRGAYEQYF.

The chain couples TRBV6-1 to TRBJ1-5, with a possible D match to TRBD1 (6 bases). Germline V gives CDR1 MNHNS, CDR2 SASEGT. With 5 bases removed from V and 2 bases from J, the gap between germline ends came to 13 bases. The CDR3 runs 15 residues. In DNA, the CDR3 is TGTGCCAGCAGTTCTCGGCAGGGGCGCAATCAGCCCCAGCATTTT. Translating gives CASSSRQGRNQPQHF.

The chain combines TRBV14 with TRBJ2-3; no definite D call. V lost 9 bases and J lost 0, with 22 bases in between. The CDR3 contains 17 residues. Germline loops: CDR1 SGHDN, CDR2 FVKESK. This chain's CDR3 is CARGPERRPPSTDTQYF. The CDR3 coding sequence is TGTGCCAGAGGGCCTGAAAGGCGACCTCCTAGCACAGATACGCAGTATTTT.

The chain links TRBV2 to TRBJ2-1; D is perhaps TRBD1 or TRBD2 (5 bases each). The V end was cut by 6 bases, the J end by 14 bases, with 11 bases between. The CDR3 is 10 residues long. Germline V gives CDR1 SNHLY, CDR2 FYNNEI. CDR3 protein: CASRTEREFF. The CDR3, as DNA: TGTGCCAGCAGGACAGAGAGGGAGTTCTTC.

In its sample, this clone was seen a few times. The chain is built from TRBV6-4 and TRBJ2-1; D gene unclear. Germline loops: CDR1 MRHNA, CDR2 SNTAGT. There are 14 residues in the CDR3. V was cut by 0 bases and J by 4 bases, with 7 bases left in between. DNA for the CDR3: TGTGCCAGCAGTGACTCCGCGGATTACAATGAGCAGTTCTTC. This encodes CASSDSADYNEQFF.

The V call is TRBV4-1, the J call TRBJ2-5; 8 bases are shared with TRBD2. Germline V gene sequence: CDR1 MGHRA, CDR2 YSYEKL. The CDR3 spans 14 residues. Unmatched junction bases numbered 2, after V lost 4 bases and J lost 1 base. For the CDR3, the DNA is TGCGCCAGCAGCCTTGGACTAGCCCAAGAGACCCAGTACTTC. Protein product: CASSLGLAQETQYF.

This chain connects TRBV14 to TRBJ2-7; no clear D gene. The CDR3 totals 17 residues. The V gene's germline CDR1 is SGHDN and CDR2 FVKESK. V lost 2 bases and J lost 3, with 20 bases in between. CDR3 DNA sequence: TGTGCCAGCAGCCAAAAATTCCGCGGTCCGAAAGACTACGAGCAGTACTTC. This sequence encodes CASSQKFRGPKDYEQYF.

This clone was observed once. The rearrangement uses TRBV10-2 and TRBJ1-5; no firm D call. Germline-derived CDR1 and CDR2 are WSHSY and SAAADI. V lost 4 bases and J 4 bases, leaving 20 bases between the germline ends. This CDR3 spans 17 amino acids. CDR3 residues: CASSGGAGGSRNQPQHF. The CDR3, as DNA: TGCGCCAGCAGTGGGGGAGCAGGCGGGAGCAGAAATCAGCCCCAGCATTTT.

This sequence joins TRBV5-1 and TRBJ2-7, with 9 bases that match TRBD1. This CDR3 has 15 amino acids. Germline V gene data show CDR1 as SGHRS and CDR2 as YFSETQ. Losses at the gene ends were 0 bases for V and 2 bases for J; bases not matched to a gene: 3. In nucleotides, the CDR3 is TGCGCCAGCAGCTTGGAGACAGGGGGTCCCTACGAGCAGTACTTC. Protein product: CASSLETGGPYEQYF.

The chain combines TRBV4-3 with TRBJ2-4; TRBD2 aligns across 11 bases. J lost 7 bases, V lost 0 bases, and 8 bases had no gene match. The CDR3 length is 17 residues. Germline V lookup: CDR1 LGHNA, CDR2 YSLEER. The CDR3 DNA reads TGCGCCAGCAGCCAAGATGGGACTAGCGGCCGCGGGAACATTCAGTACTTC. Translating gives CASSQDGTSGRGNIQYF.

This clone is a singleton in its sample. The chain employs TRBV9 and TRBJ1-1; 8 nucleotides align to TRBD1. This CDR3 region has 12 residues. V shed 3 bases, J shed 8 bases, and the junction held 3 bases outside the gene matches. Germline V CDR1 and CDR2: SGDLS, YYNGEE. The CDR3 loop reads CASSAGGGEAFF. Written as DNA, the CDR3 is TGTGCCAGCAGCGCAGGGGGCGGGGAAGCTTTCTTT. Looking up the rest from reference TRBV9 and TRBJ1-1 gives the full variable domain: DSGVTQTPKHLITATGQRVTLRCSPRSGDLSVYWYQQSLDQGLQFLIQYYNGEERAKGNILERFSAQQFPDLHSELNLSSLELGDSALYFCASSAGGGEAFFGQGTRLTVV.

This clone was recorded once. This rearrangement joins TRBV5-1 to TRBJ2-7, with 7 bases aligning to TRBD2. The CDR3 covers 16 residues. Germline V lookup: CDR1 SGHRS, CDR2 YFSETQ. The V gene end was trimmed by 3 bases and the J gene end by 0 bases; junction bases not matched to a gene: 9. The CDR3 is CASSSGASGSSYEQYF. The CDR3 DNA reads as TGCGCCAGCAGCTCCGGGGCTAGCGGAAGCTCCTACGAGCAGTACTTC. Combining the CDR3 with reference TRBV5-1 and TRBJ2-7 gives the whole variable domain KAGVTQTPRYLIKTRGQQVTLSCSPISGHRSVSWYQQTPGQGLQFLFEYFSETQRNKGNFPGRFSGRQFSNSRSEMNVSTLELGDSALYLCASSSGASGSSYEQYFGPGTRLTVT.

The CDR3 spells CSVEVGLNGGPLHF. The CDR3 bases are TGCAGCGTTGAAGTCGGATTGAACGGGGGACCCCTCCACTTT. The rearrangement uses TRBV29-1 and TRBJ1-6, with a tentative D call TRBD1 (5 bases). The germline CDR1 and CDR2 sequences are SQVTM and ANQGSEA. CDR3 size: 14 residues. The V end was cut by 1 base, the J end by 12 bases, with 16 bases between.

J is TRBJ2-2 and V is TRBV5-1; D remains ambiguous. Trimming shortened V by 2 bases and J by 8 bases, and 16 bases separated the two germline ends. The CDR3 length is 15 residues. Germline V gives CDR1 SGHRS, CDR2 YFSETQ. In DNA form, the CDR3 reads TGCGCCAGCAGCTTTTTGTCCGCCTCGGCGGGGGAGCTGTTTTTT. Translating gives CASSFLSASAGELFF.

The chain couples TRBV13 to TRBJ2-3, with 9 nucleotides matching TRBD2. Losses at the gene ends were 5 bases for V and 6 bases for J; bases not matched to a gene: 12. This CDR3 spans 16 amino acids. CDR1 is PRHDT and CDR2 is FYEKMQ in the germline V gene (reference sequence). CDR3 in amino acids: CASSPRERGARDTQYF. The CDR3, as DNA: TGTGCCAGCAGCCCGAGGGAGCGGGGGGCGAGGGATACGCAGTATTTT. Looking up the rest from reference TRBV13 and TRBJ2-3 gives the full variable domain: AAGVIQSPRHLIKEKRETATLKCYPIPRHDTVYWYQQGPGQDPQFLISFYEKMQSDKGSIPDRFSAQQFSDYHSELNMSSLELGDSALYFCASSPRERGARDTQYFGPGTRLTVL.

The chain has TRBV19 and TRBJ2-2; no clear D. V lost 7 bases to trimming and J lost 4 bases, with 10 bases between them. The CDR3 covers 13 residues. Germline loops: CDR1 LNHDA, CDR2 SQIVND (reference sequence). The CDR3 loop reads CASTRVSTGELFF. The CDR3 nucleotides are TGTGCCAGTACTAGGGTCAGCACCGGGGAGCTGTTTTTT.

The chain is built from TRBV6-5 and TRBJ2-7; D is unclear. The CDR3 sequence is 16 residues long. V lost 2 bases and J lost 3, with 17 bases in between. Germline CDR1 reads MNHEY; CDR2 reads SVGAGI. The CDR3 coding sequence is TGTGCCAGCAGTTACGGTTCCCCCTCGAAGAACTACGAGCAGTACTTC. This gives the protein CASSYGSPSKNYEQYF.

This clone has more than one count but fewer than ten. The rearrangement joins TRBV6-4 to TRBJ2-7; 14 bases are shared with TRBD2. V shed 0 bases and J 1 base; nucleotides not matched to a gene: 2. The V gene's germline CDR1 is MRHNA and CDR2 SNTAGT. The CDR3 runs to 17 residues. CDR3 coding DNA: TGTGCCAGCAGTGACTCCAGGACTAGCGGGAGGTCCTACGAGCAGTACTTC. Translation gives CASSDSRTSGRSYEQYF.

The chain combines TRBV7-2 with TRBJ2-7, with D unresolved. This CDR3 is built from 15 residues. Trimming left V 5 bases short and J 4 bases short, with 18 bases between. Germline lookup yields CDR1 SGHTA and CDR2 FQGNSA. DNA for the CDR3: TGTGCCAGCAGCGCTCCAAGAAAATCAGGATACGAGCAGTACTTC. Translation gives CASSAPRKSGYEQYF.

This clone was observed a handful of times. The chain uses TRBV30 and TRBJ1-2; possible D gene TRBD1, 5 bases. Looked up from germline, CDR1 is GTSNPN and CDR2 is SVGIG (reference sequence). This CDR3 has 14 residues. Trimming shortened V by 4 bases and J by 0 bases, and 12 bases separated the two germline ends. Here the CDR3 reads CAWTTGSSNYGYTF. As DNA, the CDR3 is TGTGCCTGGACAACAGGTTCTTCTAACTATGGCTACACCTTC.

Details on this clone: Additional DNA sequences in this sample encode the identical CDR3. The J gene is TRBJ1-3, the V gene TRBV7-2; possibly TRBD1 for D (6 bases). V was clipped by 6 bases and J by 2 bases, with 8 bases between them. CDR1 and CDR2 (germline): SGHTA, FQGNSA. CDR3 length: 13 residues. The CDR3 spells CASSSGAGNTIYF. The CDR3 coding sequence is TGTGCCAGCAGTTCAGGGGCTGGAAACACCATATATTTT.

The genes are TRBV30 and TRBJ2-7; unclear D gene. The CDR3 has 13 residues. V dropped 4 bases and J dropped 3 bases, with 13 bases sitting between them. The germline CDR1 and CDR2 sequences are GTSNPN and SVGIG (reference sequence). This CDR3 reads CAWTPDGYYEQYF. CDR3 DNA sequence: TGTGCCTGGACCCCCGACGGATACTACGAGCAGTACTTC.

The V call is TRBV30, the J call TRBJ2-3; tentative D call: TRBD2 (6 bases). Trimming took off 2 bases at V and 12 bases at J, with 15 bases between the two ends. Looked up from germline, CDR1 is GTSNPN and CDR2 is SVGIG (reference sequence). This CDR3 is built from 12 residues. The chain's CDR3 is CAWSPPGTDQYF. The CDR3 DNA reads TGTGCCTGGAGTCCCCCCGGGACTGATCAGTATTTT.

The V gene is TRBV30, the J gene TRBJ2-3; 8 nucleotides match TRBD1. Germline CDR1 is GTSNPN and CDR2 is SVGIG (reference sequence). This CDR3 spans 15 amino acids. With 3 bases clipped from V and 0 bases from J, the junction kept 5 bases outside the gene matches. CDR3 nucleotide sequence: TGTGCCTGGAGGGTGGGACAGGCTAGCACAGATACGCAGTATTTT. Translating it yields CAWRVGQASTDTQYF.

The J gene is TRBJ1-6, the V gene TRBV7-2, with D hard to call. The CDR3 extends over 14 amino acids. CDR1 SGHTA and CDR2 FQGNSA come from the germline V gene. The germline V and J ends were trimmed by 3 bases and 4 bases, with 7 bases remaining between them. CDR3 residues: CASSFEEYNSPLHF. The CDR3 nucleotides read TGTGCCAGCAGCTTTGAAGAATATAATTCACCCCTCCACTTT.

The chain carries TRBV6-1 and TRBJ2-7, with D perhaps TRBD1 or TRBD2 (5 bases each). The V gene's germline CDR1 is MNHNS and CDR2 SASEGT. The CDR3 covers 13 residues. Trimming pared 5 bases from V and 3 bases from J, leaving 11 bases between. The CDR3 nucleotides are TGTGCCAGCAGTTCACGGGGCTTCTACGAGCAGTACTTC. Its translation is CASSSRGFYEQYF.

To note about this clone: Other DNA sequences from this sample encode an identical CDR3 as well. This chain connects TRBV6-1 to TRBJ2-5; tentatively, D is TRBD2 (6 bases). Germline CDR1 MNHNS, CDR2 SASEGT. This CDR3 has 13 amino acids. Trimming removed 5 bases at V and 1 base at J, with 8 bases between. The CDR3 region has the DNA TGTGCCAGCAGTACCGGGAGCCAAGAGACCCAGTACTTC. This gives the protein CASSTGSQETQYF.